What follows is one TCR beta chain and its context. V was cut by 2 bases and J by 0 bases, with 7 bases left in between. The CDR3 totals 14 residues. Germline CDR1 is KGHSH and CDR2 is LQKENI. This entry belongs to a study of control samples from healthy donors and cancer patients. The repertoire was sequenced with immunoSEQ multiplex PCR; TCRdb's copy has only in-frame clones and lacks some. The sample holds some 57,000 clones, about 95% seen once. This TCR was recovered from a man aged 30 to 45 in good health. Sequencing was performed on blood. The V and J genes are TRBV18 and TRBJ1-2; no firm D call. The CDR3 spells CASSPGPANYGYTF. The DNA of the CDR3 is TGTGCCAGCTCACCAGGGCCTGCTAACTATGGCTACACCTTC. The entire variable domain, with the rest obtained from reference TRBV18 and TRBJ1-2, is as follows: NAGVMQNPRHLVRRRGQEARLRCSPMKGHSHVYWYRQLPEEGLKFMVYLQKENIIDESGMPKERFSAEFPKEGPSILRIQQVVRGDSAAYFCASSPGPANYGYTFGSGTRLTVV.